The rows below give T cell receptor beta chains drawn from one sample of a study of PD-1 blockade in classical Hodgkin lymphoma. Some clones are missing from TCRdb's copy, which holds only in-frame ones; the method was immunoSEQ multiplex PCR. This table has tens of thousands of clones, just over 90% appearing once. The sample consisted of peripheral blood mononuclear cells (PBMCs), taken before the fourth cycle of nivolumab. The receptor source for this set is a human donor with classical Hodgkin lymphoma. The CDR3 runs from the conserved cysteine through the conserved F or W. The order of the fields is V gene, clone size, D gene, J gene, CDR3 DNA, CDR3 protein. D genes are given only for firm matches. Size tells how often a clone was seen (once, few, many) or the class of an expanded clone, and some rows leave it out.

V gene: TRBV5-1; clone size: .; D gene: .; J gene: TRBJ2-5; CDR3 DNA: TGCGCCAGCAGCTTGGACGGCACGGATTGGGCCCAGTACTTC; CDR3 protein: CASSLDGTDWAQYF
V gene: TRBV11-3; clone size: .; D gene: TRBD1; J gene: TRBJ1-1; CDR3 DNA: TGTGCCAGCAGAACAGGGGAGAGGGTGAACACTGAAGCTTTCTTT; CDR3 protein: CASRTGERVNTEAFF
V gene: TRBV2; clone size: .; D gene: TRBD2; J gene: TRBJ2-1; CDR3 DNA: TGTGCCAGCAGAGAAGCGGGAATTGACAATGAGCAGTTCTTC; CDR3 protein: CASREAGIDNEQFF
V gene: TRBV27; clone size: .; D gene: .; J gene: TRBJ1-1; CDR3 DNA: TGTGCCACCTTCTTCGGCGGCACTGAAGCTTTCTTT; CDR3 protein: CATFFGGTEAFF
V gene: TRBV5-4; clone size: .; D gene: .; J gene: TRBJ2-1; CDR3 DNA: TGTGCCAGCAGCATTGGAATGGACAATGAGCAGTTCTTC; CDR3 protein: CASSIGMDNEQFF
V gene: TRBV11-3; clone size: .; D gene: .; J gene: TRBJ2-1; CDR3 DNA: TGTGCCAGCAGCTTAGATGGGGTGGCTAGGAAGTTCTTC; CDR3 protein: CASSLDGVARKFF
V gene: TRBV2; clone size: .; D gene: TRBD1; J gene: TRBJ2-7; CDR3 DNA: TGTGCCAGCAGAAGGGACAGATTTAGCTCCTACGAGCAGTACTTC; CDR3 protein: CASRRDRFSSYEQYF
V gene: TRBV2; clone size: .; D gene: .; J gene: TRBJ2-5; CDR3 DNA: TGTGCCAGCAGTGTTGGGTTAGAGACCCAGTACTTC; CDR3 protein: CASSVGLETQYF
V gene: TRBV6-4; clone size: once; D gene: .; J gene: TRBJ2-1; CDR3 DNA: TGTGCCAGCAGTGAGGGGGTTGTCCCCTACAATGAGCAGTTCTTC; CDR3 protein: CASSEGVVPYNEQFF
V gene: TRBV5-4; clone size: .; D gene: .; J gene: TRBJ2-7; CDR3 DNA: TGTGCCAGCAGCCTTGGGACCGAATACGAGCAGTACTTC; CDR3 protein: CASSLGTEYEQYF
V gene: TRBV5-5; clone size: .; D gene: .; J gene: TRBJ1-1; CDR3 DNA: TGTGCCAGCAGCTTGGGGGGTAGTACCCAGAACACTGAAGCTTTCTTT; CDR3 protein: CASSLGGSTQNTEAFF
V gene: TRBV6-6; clone size: .; D gene: .; J gene: TRBJ1-2; CDR3 DNA: TGTGCCAGCAAAGAGGGGACAAGGGGGGACTACACCTTC; CDR3 protein: CASKEGTRGDYTF
V gene: TRBV4-2; clone size: .; D gene: .; J gene: TRBJ1-2; CDR3 DNA: TGTGCCAGCAGCCAAGTCGGCGGGGGGGCCGGGGGGTATGGCTACACCTTC; CDR3 protein: CASSQVGGGAGGYGYTF
V gene: TRBV30; clone size: .; D gene: .; J gene: TRBJ2-7; CDR3 DNA: TGTGCCTGGAGGGGCTGGAGCATAGCGTCAAGCTCCTACGAGCAGTACTTC; CDR3 protein: CAWRGWSIASSSYEQYF
V gene: TRBV9; clone size: .; D gene: .; J gene: TRBJ2-3; CDR3 DNA: TGTGCCAGCAGCGCTAGGCCTAGCACAGATACGCAGTATTTT; CDR3 protein: CASSARPSTDTQYF
V gene: TRBV2; clone size: .; D gene: .; J gene: TRBJ1-5; CDR3 DNA: TGTGCCAGCAGTGCTACGCCCTGGGGCAATCAGCCCCAGCATTTT; CDR3 protein: CASSATPWGNQPQHF
V gene: TRBV6-6; clone size: .; D gene: .; J gene: TRBJ1-1; CDR3 DNA: TGTGCCAGCAGTGGGGGTATGAACACTGAAGCTTTCTTT; CDR3 protein: CASSGGMNTEAFF
V gene: TRBV20-1; clone size: .; D gene: .; J gene: TRBJ2-7; CDR3 DNA: TGCAGTGCTAGTCAGGGGTACGAGCAGTACTTC; CDR3 protein: CSASQGYEQYF
V gene: TRBV7-2; clone size: .; D gene: TRBD1; J gene: TRBJ1-5; CDR3 DNA: TGTGCCAGCAGCTTAGCGGGGAGGGGGCCTAATCAGCCCCAGCATTTT; CDR3 protein: CASSLAGRGPNQPQHF
V gene: TRBV28; clone size: .; D gene: .; J gene: TRBJ1-3; CDR3 DNA: TGTGCCAGCAGTTCTACCGGCCAGGGCTCTGGAAACACCATATATTTT; CDR3 protein: CASSSTGQGSGNTIYF